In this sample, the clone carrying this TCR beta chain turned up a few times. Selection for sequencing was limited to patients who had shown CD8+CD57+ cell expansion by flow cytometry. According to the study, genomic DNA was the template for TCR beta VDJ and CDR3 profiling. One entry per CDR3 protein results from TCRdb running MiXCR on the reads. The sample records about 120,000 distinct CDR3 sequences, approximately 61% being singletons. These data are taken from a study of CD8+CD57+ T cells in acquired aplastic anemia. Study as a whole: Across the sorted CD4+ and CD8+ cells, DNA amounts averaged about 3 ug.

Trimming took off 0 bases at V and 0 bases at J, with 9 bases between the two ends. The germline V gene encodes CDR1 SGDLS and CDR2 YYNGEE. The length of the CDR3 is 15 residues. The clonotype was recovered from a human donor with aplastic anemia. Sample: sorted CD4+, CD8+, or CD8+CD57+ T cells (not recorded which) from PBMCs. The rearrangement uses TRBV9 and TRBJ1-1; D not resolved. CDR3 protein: CASSVESSMNTEAFF. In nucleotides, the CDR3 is TGTGCCAGCAGCGTAGAATCCTCCATGAACACTGAAGCTTTCTTT.